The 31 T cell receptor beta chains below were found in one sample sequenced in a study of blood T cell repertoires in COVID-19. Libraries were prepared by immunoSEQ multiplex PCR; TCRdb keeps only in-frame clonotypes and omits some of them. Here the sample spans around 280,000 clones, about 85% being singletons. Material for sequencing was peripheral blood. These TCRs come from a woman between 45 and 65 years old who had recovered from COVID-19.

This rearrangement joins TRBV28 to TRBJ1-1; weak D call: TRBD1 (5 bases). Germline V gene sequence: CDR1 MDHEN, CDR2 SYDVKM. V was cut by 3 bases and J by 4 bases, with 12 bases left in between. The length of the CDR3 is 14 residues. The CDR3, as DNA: TGTGCCAGCAGTTTTCAGGGTTTGAGCACTGAAGCTTTCTTT. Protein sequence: CASSFQGLSTEAFF.

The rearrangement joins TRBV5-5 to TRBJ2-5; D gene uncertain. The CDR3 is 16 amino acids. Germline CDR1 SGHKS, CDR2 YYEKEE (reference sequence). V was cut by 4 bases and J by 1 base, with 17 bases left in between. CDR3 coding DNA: TGTGCCAGCAGCCCCCCCCCTCCGCGGCGCCAAGAGACCCAGTACTTC. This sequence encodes CASSPPPPRRQETQYF.

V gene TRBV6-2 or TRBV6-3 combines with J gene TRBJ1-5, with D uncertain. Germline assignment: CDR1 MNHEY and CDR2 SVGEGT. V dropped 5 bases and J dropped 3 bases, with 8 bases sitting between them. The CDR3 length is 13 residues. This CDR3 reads CASSGLNNQPQHF. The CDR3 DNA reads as TGTGCCAGCAGTGGCCTTAACAATCAGCCCCAGCATTTT.

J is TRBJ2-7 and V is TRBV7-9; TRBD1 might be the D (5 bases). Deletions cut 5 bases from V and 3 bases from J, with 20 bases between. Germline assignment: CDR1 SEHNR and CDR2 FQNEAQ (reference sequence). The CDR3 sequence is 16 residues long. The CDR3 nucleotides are TGTGCCAGCAGCCCCCGGGTAGGGGCCGGCCGCTACGAGCAGTACTTC. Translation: CASSPRVGAGRYEQYF.

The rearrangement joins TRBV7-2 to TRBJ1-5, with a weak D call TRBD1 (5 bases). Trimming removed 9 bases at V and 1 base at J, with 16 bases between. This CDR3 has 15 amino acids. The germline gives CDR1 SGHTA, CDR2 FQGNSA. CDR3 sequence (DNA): TGTGCCAGTCAACGGGGGGGGGACAGCAATCAGCCCCAGCATTTT. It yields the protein CASQRGGDSNQPQHF.

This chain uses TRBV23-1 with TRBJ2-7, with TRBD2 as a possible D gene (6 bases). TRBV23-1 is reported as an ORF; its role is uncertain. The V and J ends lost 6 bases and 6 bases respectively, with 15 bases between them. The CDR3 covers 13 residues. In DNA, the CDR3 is TGCGCCAGCAGCCGGGAGAGCCATGCCGAGCAGTACTTC. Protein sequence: CASSRESHAEQYF.

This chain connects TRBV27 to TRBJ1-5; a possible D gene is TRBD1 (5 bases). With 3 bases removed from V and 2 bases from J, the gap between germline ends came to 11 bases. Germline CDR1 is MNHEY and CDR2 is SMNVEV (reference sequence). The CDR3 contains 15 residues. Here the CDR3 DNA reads TGTGCCAGCAGTTTTAGGCAGGGCGGCAATCAGCCCCAGCATTTT. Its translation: CASSFRQGGNQPQHF.

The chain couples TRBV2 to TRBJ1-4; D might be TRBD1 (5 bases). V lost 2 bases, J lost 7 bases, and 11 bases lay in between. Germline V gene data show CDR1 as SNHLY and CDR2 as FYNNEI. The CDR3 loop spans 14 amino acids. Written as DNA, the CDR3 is TGTGCCAGCAGTGAACAGGGTGGAGCTGAAAAACTGTTTTTT. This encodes CASSEQGGAEKLFF. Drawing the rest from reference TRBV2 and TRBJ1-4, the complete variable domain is EPEVTQTPSHQVTQMGQEVILRCVPISNHLYFYWYRQILGQKVEFLVSFYNNEISEKSEIFDDQFSVERPDGSNFTLKIRSTKLEDSAMYFCASSEQGGAEKLFFGSGTQLSVL.

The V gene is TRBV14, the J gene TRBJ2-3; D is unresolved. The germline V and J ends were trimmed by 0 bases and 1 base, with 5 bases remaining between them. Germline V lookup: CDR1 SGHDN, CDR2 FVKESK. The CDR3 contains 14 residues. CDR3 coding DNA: TGTGCCAGCAGCCAAGACCCAGGCACAGATACGCAGTATTTT. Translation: CASSQDPGTDTQYF.

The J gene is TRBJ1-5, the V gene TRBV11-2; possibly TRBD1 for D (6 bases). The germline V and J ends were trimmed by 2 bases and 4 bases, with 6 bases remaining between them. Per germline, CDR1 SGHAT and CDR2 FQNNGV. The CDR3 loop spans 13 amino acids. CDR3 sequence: CASSLTGNQPQHF. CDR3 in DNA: TGTGCCAGCAGCTTAACAGGGAATCAGCCCCAGCATTTT.

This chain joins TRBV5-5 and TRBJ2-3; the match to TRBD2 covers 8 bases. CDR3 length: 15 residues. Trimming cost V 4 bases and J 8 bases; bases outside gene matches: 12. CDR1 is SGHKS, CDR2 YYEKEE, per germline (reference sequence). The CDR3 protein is CASSPGTRVVITQYF. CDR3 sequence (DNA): TGTGCCAGCAGCCCCGGGACTAGGGTCGTGATTACGCAGTATTTT.

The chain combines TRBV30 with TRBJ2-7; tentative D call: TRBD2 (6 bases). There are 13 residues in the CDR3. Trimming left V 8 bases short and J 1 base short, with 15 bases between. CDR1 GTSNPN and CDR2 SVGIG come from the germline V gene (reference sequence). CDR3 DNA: TGTGCCCTATCCCTCGGGGGATCCTACGAGCAGTACTTC. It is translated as CALSLGGSYEQYF.

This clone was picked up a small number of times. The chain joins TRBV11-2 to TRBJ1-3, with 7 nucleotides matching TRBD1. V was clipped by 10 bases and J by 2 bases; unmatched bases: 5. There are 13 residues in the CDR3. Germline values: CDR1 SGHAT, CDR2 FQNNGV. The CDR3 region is CATQTGAGNTIYF. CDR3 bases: TGTGCCACCCAAACAGGGGCTGGAAACACCATATATTTT.

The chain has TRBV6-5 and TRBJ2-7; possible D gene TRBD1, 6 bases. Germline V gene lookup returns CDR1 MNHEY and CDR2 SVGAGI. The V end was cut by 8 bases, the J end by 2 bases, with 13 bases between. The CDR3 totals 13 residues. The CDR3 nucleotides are TGTGCCAGCGGCCGGGACATCACCTACGAGCAGTACTTC. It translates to CASGRDITYEQYF.

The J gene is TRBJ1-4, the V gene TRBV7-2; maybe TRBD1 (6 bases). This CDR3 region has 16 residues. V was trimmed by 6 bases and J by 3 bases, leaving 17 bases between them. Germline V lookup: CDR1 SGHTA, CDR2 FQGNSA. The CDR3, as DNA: TGTGCCAGCAGGCCTCCGGCCACAGGGCCTAATGAAAAACTGTTTTTT. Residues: CASRPPATGPNEKLFF.

The CDR3 sequence is CASSLEPGLMEKLFF. The CDR3, as DNA: TGCGCCAGCAGCTTGGAGCCGGGTTTAATGGAAAAACTGTTTTTT. V usage is TRBV5-1 and J usage is TRBJ1-4, with D uncertain. Between the trimmed V and J ends, which lost 0 bases and 8 bases, there was a span of 14 bases. The CDR3 loop spans 15 amino acids. CDR1 and CDR2 from the germline V gene are SGHRS and YFSETQ.

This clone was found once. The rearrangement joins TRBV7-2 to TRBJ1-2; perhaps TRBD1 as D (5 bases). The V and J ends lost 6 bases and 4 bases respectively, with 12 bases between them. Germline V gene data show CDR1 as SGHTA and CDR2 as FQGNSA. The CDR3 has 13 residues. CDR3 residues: CASSLPGSYGYTF. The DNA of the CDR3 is TGTGCCAGCAGTTTACCAGGGTCCTATGGCTACACCTTC.

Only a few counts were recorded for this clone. CDR3 residues: CASRSGTGVQPQHF. CDR3 nucleotide sequence: TGTGCCAGCAGGAGCGGTACAGGGGTCCAGCCCCAGCATTTT. The rearrangement uses TRBV2 and TRBJ1-5; 7 nucleotides match TRBD1. The CDR3 sequence is 14 residues long. Per germline, CDR1 SNHLY and CDR2 FYNNEI. The trim removed 6 bases at V and 7 bases at J, leaving 9 bases unmatched.

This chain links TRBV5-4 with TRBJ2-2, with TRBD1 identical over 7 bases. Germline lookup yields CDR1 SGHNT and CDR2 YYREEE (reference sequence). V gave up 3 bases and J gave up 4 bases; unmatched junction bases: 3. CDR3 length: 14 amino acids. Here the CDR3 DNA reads TGTGCCAGCAGCTGGACAGGCAGCACCGGGGAGCTGTTTTTT. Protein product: CASSWTGSTGELFF.

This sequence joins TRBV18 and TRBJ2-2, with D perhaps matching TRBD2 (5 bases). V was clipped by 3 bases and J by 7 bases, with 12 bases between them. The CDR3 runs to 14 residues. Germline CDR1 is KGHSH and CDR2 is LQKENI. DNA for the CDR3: TGTGCCAGCTCACCGAGGGTCAAGGACGGGGAGCTGTTTTTT. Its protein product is CASSPRVKDGELFF.

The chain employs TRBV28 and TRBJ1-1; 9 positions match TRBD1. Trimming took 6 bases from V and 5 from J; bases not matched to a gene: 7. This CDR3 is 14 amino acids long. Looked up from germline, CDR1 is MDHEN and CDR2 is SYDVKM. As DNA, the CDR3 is TGTGCCAGCAGACCGGGACAGGGTGGGACTGAAGCTTTCTTT. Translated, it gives CASRPGQGGTEAFF.

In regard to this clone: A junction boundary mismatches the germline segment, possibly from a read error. The CDR3 nucleotides are TGTGCTAGCAGCTTTGGCGGGAGTGGCACAGATACGCAGTATTTT. Translation: CASSFGGSGTDTQYF. V and J are TRBV7-7 and TRBJ2-3; TRBD2 agrees at 7 bases. The V gene's germline CDR1 is SSHAT and CDR2 FNYEAQ (reference sequence). The CDR3 extends over 15 amino acids.

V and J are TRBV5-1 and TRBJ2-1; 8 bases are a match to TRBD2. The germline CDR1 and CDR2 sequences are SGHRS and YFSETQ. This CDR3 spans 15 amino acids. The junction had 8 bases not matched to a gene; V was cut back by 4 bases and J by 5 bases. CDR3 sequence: CASSRLAGYNNEQFF. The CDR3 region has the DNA TGCGCCAGCAGCAGGTTAGCGGGGTATAACAATGAGCAGTTCTTC.

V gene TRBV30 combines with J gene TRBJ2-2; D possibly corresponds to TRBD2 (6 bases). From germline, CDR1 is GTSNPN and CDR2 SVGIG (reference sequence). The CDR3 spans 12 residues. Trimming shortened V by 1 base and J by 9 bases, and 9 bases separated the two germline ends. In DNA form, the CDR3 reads TGTGCCTGGAGTGGGGGGGAGCGGGAGCTGTTTTTT. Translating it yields CAWSGGERELFF.

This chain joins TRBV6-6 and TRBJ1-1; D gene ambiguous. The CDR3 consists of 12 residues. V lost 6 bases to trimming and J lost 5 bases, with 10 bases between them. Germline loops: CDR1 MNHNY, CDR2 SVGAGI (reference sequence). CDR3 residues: CASREFDTEAFF. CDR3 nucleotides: TGTGCCAGCAGGGAGTTCGATACTGAAGCTTTCTTT.

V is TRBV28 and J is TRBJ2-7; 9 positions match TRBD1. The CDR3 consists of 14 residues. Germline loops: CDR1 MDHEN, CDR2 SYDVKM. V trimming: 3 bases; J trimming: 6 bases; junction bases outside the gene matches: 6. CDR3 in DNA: TGTGCCAGCAGTTTTTATGGGGACAGGGTCGAGCAGTACTTC. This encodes CASSFYGDRVEQYF. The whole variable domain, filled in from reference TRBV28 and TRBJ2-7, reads DVKVTQSSRYLVKRTGEKVFLECVQDMDHENMFWYRQDPGLGLRLIYFSYDVKMKEKGDIPEGYSVSREKKERFSLILESASTNQTSMYLCASSFYGDRVEQYFGPGTRLTVT.

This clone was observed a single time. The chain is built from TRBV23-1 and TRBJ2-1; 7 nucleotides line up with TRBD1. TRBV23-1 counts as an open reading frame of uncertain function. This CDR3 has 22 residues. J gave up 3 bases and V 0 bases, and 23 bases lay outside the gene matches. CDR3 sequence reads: CASSQSHRQGLGGRVDYNEQFF. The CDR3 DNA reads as TGCGCCAGCAGTCAATCCCACCGACAGGGTCTCGGAGGAAGAGTGGACTACAATGAGCAGTTCTTC.

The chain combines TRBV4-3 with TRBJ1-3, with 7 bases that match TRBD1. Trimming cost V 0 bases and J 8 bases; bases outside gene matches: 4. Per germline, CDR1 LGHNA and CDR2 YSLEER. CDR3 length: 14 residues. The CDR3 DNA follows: TGCGCCAGCAGCCAAGATGGCCAGGGGGACACCATATATTTT. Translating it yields CASSQDGQGDTIYF.

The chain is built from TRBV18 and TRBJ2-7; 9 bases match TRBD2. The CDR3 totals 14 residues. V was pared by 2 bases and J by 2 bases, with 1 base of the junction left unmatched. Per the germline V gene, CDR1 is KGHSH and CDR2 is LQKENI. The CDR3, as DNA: TGTGCCAGCTCACCATCTAGCGGGACCTACGAGCAGTACTTC. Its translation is CASSPSSGTYEQYF. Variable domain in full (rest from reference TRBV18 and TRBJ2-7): NAGVMQNPRHLVRRRGQEARLRCSPMKGHSHVYWYRQLPEEGLKFMVYLQKENIIDESGMPKERFSAEFPKEGPSILRIQQVVRGDSAAYFCASSPSSGTYEQYFGPGTRLTVT.

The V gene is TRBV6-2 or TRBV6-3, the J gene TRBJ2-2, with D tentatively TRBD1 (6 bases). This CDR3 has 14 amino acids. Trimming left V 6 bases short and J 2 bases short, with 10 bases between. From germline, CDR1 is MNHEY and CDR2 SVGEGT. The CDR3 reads CASSEGHNTGELFF. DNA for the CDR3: TGTGCCAGCAGCGAGGGACATAACACCGGGGAGCTGTTTTTT.

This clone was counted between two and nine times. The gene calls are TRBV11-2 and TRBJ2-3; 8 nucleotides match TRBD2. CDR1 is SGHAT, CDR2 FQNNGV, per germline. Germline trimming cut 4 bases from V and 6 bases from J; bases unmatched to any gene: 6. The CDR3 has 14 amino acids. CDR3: CASSSRTSKDTQYF. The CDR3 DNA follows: TGTGCCAGCAGCTCACGGACTAGCAAGGATACGCAGTATTTT.